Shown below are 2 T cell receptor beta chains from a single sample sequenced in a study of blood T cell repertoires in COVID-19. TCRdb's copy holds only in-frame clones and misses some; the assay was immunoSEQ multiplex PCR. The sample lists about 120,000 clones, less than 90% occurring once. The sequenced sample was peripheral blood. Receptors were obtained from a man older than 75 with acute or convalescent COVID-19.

The CDR3 loop is CASQRAGEEGTEAFF. As DNA, the CDR3 is TGCGCCAGCCAACGGGCGGGGGAGGAGGGCACTGAAGCTTTCTTT. This chain uses TRBV5-1 with TRBJ1-1; possibly TRBD1 for D (5 bases). V lost 7 bases to trimming and J lost 4 bases, with 20 bases between them. Germline values: CDR1 SGHRS, CDR2 YFSETQ. The CDR3 is 15 amino acids. Full variable domain (missing parts from reference TRBV5-1 and TRBJ1-1): KAGVTQTPRYLIKTRGQQVTLSCSPISGHRSVSWYQQTPGQGLQFLFEYFSETQRNKGNFPGRFSGRQFSNSRSEMNVSTLELGDSALYLCASQRAGEEGTEAFFGQGTRLTVV.

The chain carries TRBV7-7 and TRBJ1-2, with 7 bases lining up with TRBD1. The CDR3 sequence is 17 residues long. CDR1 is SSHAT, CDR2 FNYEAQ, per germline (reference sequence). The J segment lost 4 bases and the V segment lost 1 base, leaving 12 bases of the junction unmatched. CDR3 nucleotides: TGTGCCAGCAGCTTAGGAGAGCACAGGGGCGGCATCTATGGCTACACCTTC. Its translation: CASSLGEHRGGIYGYTF.